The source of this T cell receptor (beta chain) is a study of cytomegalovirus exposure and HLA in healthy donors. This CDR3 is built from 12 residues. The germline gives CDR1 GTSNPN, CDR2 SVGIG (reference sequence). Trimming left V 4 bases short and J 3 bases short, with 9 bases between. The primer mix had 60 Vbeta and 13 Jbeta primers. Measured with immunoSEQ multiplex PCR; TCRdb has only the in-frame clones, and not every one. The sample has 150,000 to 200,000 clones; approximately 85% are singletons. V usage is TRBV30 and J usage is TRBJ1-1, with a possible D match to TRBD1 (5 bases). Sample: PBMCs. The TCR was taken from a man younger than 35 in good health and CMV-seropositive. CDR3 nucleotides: TGTGCCTGGATCTGGGGCGACACTGAAGCTTTCTTT. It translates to CAWIWGDTEAFF.